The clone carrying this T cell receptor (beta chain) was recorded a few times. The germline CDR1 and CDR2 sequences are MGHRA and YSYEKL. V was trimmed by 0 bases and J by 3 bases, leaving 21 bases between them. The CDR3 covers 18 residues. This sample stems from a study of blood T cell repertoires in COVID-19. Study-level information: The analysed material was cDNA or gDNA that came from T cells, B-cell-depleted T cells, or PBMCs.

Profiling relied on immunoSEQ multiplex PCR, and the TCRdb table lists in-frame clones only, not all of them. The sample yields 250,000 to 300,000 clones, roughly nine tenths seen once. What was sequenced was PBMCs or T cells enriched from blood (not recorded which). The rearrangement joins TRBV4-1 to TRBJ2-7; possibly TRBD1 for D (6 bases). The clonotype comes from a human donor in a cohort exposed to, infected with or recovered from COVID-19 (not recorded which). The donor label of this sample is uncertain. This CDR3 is CASSQDWTEPPGFYEQYF. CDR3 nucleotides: TGCGCCAGCAGCCAAGATTGGACAGAACCCCCTGGGTTCTACGAGCAGTACTTC.